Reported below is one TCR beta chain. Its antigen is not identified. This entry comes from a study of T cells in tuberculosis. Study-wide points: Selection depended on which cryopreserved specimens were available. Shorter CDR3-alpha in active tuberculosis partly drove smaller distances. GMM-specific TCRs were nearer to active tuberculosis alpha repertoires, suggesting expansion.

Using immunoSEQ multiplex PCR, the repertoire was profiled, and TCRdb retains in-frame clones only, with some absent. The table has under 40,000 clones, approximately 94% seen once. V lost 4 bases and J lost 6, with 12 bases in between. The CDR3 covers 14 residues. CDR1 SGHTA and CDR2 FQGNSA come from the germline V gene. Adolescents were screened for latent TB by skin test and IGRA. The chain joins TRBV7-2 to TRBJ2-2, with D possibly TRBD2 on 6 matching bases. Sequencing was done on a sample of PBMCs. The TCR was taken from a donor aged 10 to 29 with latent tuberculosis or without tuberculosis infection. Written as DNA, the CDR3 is TGTGCCAGCAGCTCCACCAAGCGGGCCGGGGAGCTGTTTTTT. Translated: CASSSTKRAGELFF. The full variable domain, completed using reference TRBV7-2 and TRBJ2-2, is GAGVSQSPSNKVTEKGKDVELRCDPISGHTALYWYRQSLGQGLEFLIYFQGNSAPDKSGLPSDRFSAERTGGSVSTLTIQRTQQEDSAVYLCASSSTKRAGELFFGEGSRLTVL.